Listed below are T cell receptor beta chains from one sample, sequenced in a study of regulatory T cells in long-lasting Graves disease. TCRdb called the multiplex PCR reads again in MiXCR, with one record for every CDR3 protein. Among about 560,000 distinct CDR3 sequences listed, roughly a sixth were seen once. These data were likewise used in another study, on T cells in Graves' hyperthyroidism and ophthalmopathy.

Sequences were derived from peripheral blood mononuclear cells (PBMCs), sampled at new diagnosis, from a patient treated with antithyroid drugs. These receptors originate from a man between 18 and 35 years old with Graves disease. Both conserved end residues are part of each CDR3. A D gene is named only where the DNA matches it firmly. The listing skips clone size in some rows; elsewhere it reads once, few, many or a size class.

d_call: TRBD2
clone_size: many
v_call: TRBV6-5
j_call: TRBJ2-7
cdr3_aa: CASSFFREVWREGYEQYF
cdr3_nt: TGTGCCAGCAGTTTTTTCAGGGAGGTTTGGCGGGAGGGCTACGAGCAGTACTTC

d_call: TRBD1
clone_size: many
v_call: TRBV6-1
j_call: TRBJ2-1
cdr3_aa: CASIYGDSLYNEQFF
cdr3_nt: TGTGCCAGCATCTACGGGGACAGTCTCTACAATGAGCAGTTCTTC

d_call: TRBD2
clone_size: .
v_call: TRBV11-2
j_call: TRBJ2-3
cdr3_aa: CASSRDLAGGGADTQYF
cdr3_nt: TGTGCCAGCAGCCGAGATTTAGCGGGAGGAGGCGCAGATACGCAGTATTTT

d_call: .
clone_size: many
v_call: TRBV20-1
j_call: TRBJ1-1
cdr3_aa: CSARDNSRAYDAFF
cdr3_nt: TGCAGTGCTAGAGATAATTCCCGGGCCTATGATGCTTTCTTT

d_call: TRBD1
clone_size: few
v_call: TRBV28
j_call: TRBJ1-5
cdr3_aa: CASKQGDRSNQPQHF
cdr3_nt: TGTGCCAGCAAACAGGGGGATCGAAGCAATCAGCCCCAGCATTTT

d_call: TRBD2
clone_size: .
v_call: TRBV20-1
j_call: TRBJ2-1
cdr3_aa: CSAPEPSGRRNEQFF
cdr3_nt: TGCAGTGCTCCCGAACCTAGCGGGAGGCGAAATGAGCAGTTCTTC

d_call: TRBD1
clone_size: .
v_call: TRBV20-1
j_call: TRBJ1-1
cdr3_aa: CSALDRDTEAFF
cdr3_nt: TGCAGTGCGCTAGACAGGGACACTGAAGCTTTCTTT

d_call: .
clone_size: few
v_call: TRBV7-2
j_call: TRBJ2-2
cdr3_aa: CASSLGASTGELFF
cdr3_nt: TGTGCCAGCAGCTTAGGGGCGAGCACCGGGGAGCTGTTTTTT

d_call: .
clone_size: few
v_call: TRBV4-1
j_call: TRBJ1-1
cdr3_aa: CASSQGQGMNTEAFF
cdr3_nt: TGCGCCAGCAGCCAAGGTCAGGGAATGAACACTGAAGCTTTCTTT

d_call: .
clone_size: few
v_call: TRBV5-1
j_call: TRBJ2-3
cdr3_aa: CASSTGQNTDTQYF
cdr3_nt: TGCGCCAGCAGCACCGGACAGAACACAGATACGCAGTATTTT

d_call: .
clone_size: many
v_call: TRBV28
j_call: TRBJ1-1
cdr3_aa: CASSLMVTEAFF
cdr3_nt: TGTGCCAGCAGTTTAATGGTTACTGAAGCTTTCTTT

d_call: .
clone_size: .
v_call: TRBV18
j_call: TRBJ2-7
cdr3_aa: CASSPRQNYEQYF
cdr3_nt: TGTGCCAGCTCACCACGACAAAATTACGAGCAGTACTTC

d_call: .
clone_size: .
v_call: TRBV18
j_call: TRBJ2-3
cdr3_aa: CASSPRRGGYTDTQYF
cdr3_nt: TGTGCCAGCTCACCGCGTAGGGGCGGGTACACAGATACGCAGTATTTT

d_call: TRBD2
clone_size: many
v_call: TRBV12-3/TRBV12-4
j_call: TRBJ2-1
cdr3_aa: CASSPAVAGGHEQFF
cdr3_nt: TGTGCCAGCAGCCCCGCGGTAGCGGGAGGTCATGAGCAGTTCTTC

d_call: TRBD1
clone_size: many
v_call: TRBV28
j_call: TRBJ2-1
cdr3_aa: CASSSTGGSRMNNEQFF
cdr3_nt: TGTGCCAGCAGTTCGACAGGGGGCTCCCGAATGAACAATGAGCAGTTCTTC

d_call: .
clone_size: few
v_call: TRBV14
j_call: TRBJ2-5
cdr3_aa: CASSPGTAETQYF
cdr3_nt: TGTGCCAGCAGCCCAGGGACCGCAGAGACCCAGTACTTC

d_call: .
clone_size: .
v_call: TRBV7-7
j_call: TRBJ2-1
cdr3_aa: CASSLGRGARNEQFF
cdr3_nt: TGTGCTAGCAGCTTAGGCCGGGGGGCGAGGAATGAGCAGTTCTTC

d_call: TRBD2
clone_size: many
v_call: TRBV6-1
j_call: TRBJ2-7
cdr3_aa: CASSEAAAGASYEQYF
cdr3_nt: TGTGCCAGCAGTGAAGCGGCGGCGGGAGCCTCCTACGAGCAGTACTTC

d_call: TRBD2
clone_size: few
v_call: TRBV30
j_call: TRBJ2-3
cdr3_aa: CAWQLALSTDTQYF
cdr3_nt: TGTGCCTGGCAACTAGCGCTAAGCACAGATACGCAGTATTTT

d_call: TRBD2
clone_size: many
v_call: TRBV28
j_call: TRBJ2-7
cdr3_aa: CASSFSGSSLEQYF
cdr3_nt: TGTGCCAGCAGCTTTAGCGGGAGTTCTCTCGAGCAGTACTTC

d_call: TRBD2
clone_size: few
v_call: TRBV9
j_call: TRBJ2-3
cdr3_aa: CASSATSGETDTQYF
cdr3_nt: TGTGCCAGCAGCGCTACTAGCGGGGAAACAGATACGCAGTATTTT

d_call: .
clone_size: many
v_call: TRBV20-1
j_call: TRBJ1-1
cdr3_aa: CSASPPRARDTEAFF
cdr3_nt: TGCAGTGCTAGCCCGCCCAGGGCCCGGGACACTGAAGCTTTCTTT

d_call: TRBD1
clone_size: few
v_call: TRBV20-1
j_call: TRBJ2-3
cdr3_aa: CSAPSGQPSTDTQYF
cdr3_nt: TGCAGTGCTCCCTCGGGACAGCCTAGCACAGATACGCAGTATTTT

d_call: .
clone_size: .
v_call: TRBV29-1
j_call: TRBJ2-7
cdr3_aa: CSVERGVEQYF
cdr3_nt: TGCAGCGTTGAGAGGGGCGTCGAGCAGTACTTC

d_call: TRBD1
clone_size: many
v_call: TRBV12-3/TRBV12-4
j_call: TRBJ2-1
cdr3_aa: CASSFRDRGGEQFF
cdr3_nt: TGTGCCAGCAGTTTCCGAGACAGGGGTGGTGAGCAGTTCTTC

d_call: .
clone_size: few
v_call: TRBV4-2
j_call: TRBJ2-7
cdr3_aa: CASSQGQGTSYEQYF
cdr3_nt: TGTGCCAGCAGCCAGGGGCAGGGGACTTCCTACGAGCAGTACTTC

d_call: .
clone_size: few
v_call: TRBV9
j_call: TRBJ2-4
cdr3_aa: CASSVYPVHSLAKNIQYF
cdr3_nt: TGTGCCAGCAGCGTATATCCAGTTCACAGTCTAGCCAAAAACATTCAGTACTTC

d_call: .
clone_size: few
v_call: TRBV20-1
j_call: TRBJ2-3
cdr3_aa: CSVPSPGPLRGDTQYF
cdr3_nt: TGCAGTGTCCCCTCACCAGGGCCTCTGAGGGGAGATACGCAGTATTTT

d_call: TRBD2
clone_size: many
v_call: TRBV20-1
j_call: TRBJ2-5
cdr3_aa: CSADRPSGRAGETQYF
cdr3_nt: TGCAGTGCCGATAGGCCTAGCGGGAGGGCCGGGGAGACCCAGTACTTC

d_call: .
clone_size: many
v_call: TRBV11-2
j_call: TRBJ2-7
cdr3_aa: CASSLTQGNPSYEQYF
cdr3_nt: TGTGCCAGCAGCTTAACCCAAGGGAACCCGTCCTACGAGCAGTACTTC

d_call: TRBD1
clone_size: once
v_call: TRBV18
j_call: TRBJ2-1
cdr3_aa: CASSPRDRVYNEQFF
cdr3_nt: TGTGCCAGCTCACCACGGGACAGGGTGTACAATGAGCAGTTCTTC

d_call: TRBD1
clone_size: few
v_call: TRBV4-1
j_call: TRBJ1-4
cdr3_aa: CASSQRDRGPSNEKLFF
cdr3_nt: TGCGCCAGCAGCCAAAGGGACAGGGGGCCATCTAATGAAAAACTGTTTTTT

d_call: TRBD2
clone_size: few
v_call: TRBV11-3
j_call: TRBJ2-1
cdr3_aa: CASSLAGSGSEQFF
cdr3_nt: TGTGCCAGCAGCTTAGCAGGTAGCGGGAGTGAGCAGTTCTTC

d_call: .
clone_size: .
v_call: TRBV12-3/TRBV12-4
j_call: TRBJ1-3
cdr3_aa: CASSTGTPPYF
cdr3_nt: TGTGCCAGCAGCACCGGGACCCCGCCATATTTT

d_call: .
clone_size: .
v_call: TRBV5-6
j_call: TRBJ1-5
cdr3_aa: CASSLEARTEPQHF
cdr3_nt: TGTGCCAGCAGCTTGGAGGCACGGACGGAGCCCCAGCATTTT

d_call: .
clone_size: many
v_call: TRBV20-1
j_call: TRBJ2-7
cdr3_aa: CSARGVTSHYEQYF
cdr3_nt: TGCAGTGCTAGGGGGGTGACGAGTCACTACGAGCAGTACTTC

d_call: .
clone_size: few
v_call: TRBV2
j_call: TRBJ2-2
cdr3_aa: CASSLTGPLAGELFF
cdr3_nt: TGTGCCAGCAGCCTCACGGGACCCCTAGCCGGGGAGCTGTTTTTT

d_call: .
clone_size: many
v_call: TRBV2
j_call: TRBJ1-2
cdr3_aa: CASSDKSKKNYGYTF
cdr3_nt: TGTGCCAGCAGTGATAAAAGCAAGAAAAACTATGGCTACACCTTC

d_call: .
clone_size: many
v_call: TRBV4-1
j_call: TRBJ2-7
cdr3_aa: CASSQVGGTSYEQYF
cdr3_nt: TGCGCCAGCAGCCAGGTCGGGGGTACCTCCTACGAGCAGTACTTC

d_call: .
clone_size: .
v_call: TRBV28
j_call: TRBJ1-5
cdr3_aa: CASSYYSVNNNQPQHF
cdr3_nt: TGTGCCAGCAGTTACTACAGCGTCAATAACAATCAGCCCCAGCATTTT

d_call: TRBD1
clone_size: .
v_call: TRBV11-2
j_call: TRBJ2-2
cdr3_aa: CASRRPTGTGGTGELFF
cdr3_nt: TGTGCCAGCAGAAGACCGACCGGGACAGGGGGAACCGGGGAGCTGTTTTTT

d_call: .
clone_size: few
v_call: TRBV7-9
j_call: TRBJ2-2
cdr3_aa: CASSFIGERAGELFF
cdr3_nt: TGTGCCAGCAGCTTCATCGGGGAGAGGGCCGGGGAGCTGTTTTTT

d_call: .
clone_size: few
v_call: TRBV30
j_call: TRBJ2-7
cdr3_aa: CAWSRGRAFSYEQYF
cdr3_nt: TGTGCCTGGAGTAGGGGCAGGGCGTTCTCCTACGAGCAGTACTTC

d_call: .
clone_size: many
v_call: TRBV29-1
j_call: TRBJ1-4
cdr3_aa: CSVANPDEKLFF
cdr3_nt: TGCAGCGTTGCGAATCCGGACGAAAAACTGTTTTTT

d_call: TRBD1
clone_size: .
v_call: TRBV5-1
j_call: TRBJ1-5
cdr3_aa: CASSLAPTGGNQPQHF
cdr3_nt: TGCGCCAGCAGCTTGGCCCCCACAGGGGGGAATCAGCCCCAGCATTTT

d_call: TRBD1
clone_size: .
v_call: TRBV28
j_call: TRBJ1-1
cdr3_aa: CASSLGTGKPEAFF
cdr3_nt: TGTGCCAGCAGTCTTGGGACAGGGAAACCTGAAGCTTTCTTT

d_call: TRBD2
clone_size: few
v_call: TRBV5-1
j_call: TRBJ2-4
cdr3_aa: CASRTEAGRGSVQYF
cdr3_nt: TGCGCCAGCAGAACGGAGGCAGGGAGGGGAAGCGTTCAGTACTTC

d_call: TRBD2
clone_size: many
v_call: TRBV11-2
j_call: TRBJ2-1
cdr3_aa: CASSLGLAVSYNEQFF
cdr3_nt: TGTGCCAGCAGTTTGGGACTAGCGGTCTCCTACAATGAGCAGTTCTTC

d_call: TRBD1
clone_size: few
v_call: TRBV12-3/TRBV12-4
j_call: TRBJ2-1
cdr3_aa: CASSSHTGTGYNEQFF
cdr3_nt: TGTGCCAGCAGTTCACATACCGGGACAGGTTACAATGAGCAGTTCTTC

d_call: .
clone_size: few
v_call: TRBV20-1
j_call: TRBJ1-2
cdr3_aa: CSASPPYNYGYIF
cdr3_nt: TGCAGTGCTAGCCCGCCATATAACTATGGCTACATCTTC

d_call: .
clone_size: many
v_call: TRBV20-1
j_call: TRBJ2-7
cdr3_aa: CSAPLTGTATYEQYF
cdr3_nt: TGCAGTGCTCCGCTTACTGGGACGGCCACCTACGAGCAGTACTTC

d_call: TRBD2
clone_size: many
v_call: TRBV3-1
j_call: TRBJ2-1
cdr3_aa: CASSPGSGAYNEQFF
cdr3_nt: TGTGCCAGCAGCCCGGGGAGCGGGGCCTACAATGAGCAGTTCTTC

d_call: TRBD2
clone_size: .
v_call: TRBV4-1
j_call: TRBJ2-7
cdr3_aa: CASSQDGGLAGGPYEQYF
cdr3_nt: TGCGCCAGCAGCCAAGACGGGGGACTAGCGGGAGGGCCCTACGAGCAGTACTTC